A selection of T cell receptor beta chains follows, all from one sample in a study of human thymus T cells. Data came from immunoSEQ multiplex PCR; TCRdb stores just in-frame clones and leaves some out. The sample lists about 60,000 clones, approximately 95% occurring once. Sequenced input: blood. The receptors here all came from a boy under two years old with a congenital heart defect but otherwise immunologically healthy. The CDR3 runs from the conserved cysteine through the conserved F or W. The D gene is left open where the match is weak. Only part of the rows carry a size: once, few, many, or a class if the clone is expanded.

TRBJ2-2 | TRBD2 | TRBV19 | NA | TGTGCCAGTAAAGGACTAGCGGGAGGCACCGGGGAGCTGTTTTTT | CASKGLAGGTGELFF
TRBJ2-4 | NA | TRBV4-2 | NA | TGTGCCAGCAGCCAAGATGAGCGGGTAACCAAAAACATTCAGTACTTC | CASSQDERVTKNIQYF
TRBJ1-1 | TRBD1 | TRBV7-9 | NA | TGTGCCAGCAGCTTTCGGGCGAGCGACAGGGGGGGAAAGAACACTGAAGCTTTCTTT | CASSFRASDRGGKNTEAFF
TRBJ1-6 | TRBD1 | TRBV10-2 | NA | TGCGCCAGCAGGTTTGACAGGGCCTCACCCCTCCACTTT | CASRFDRASPLHF
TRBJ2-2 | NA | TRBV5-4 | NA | TGTGCCAGCAGCTTGGCCGGGGGGCTCTACACCGGGGAGCTGTTTTTT | CASSLAGGLYTGELFF
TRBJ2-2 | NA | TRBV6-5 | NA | TGTGCCAGCAGTTACATCCGGGACTCTGACACCGGGGAGCTGTTTTTT | CASSYIRDSDTGELFF
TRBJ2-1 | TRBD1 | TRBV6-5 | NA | TGTGCCAGCAGTCAGGGGGCTTACAATGAGCAGTTCTTC | CASSQGAYNEQFF
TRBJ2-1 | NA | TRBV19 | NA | TGTGCCAGTAGTATGGGGCAGAGCTCCTACAATGAGCAGTTCTTC | CASSMGQSSYNEQFF
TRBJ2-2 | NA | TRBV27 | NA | TGTGCCAGCACTCCTGGGCGGGACAGTTCGAACACCGGGGAGCTGTTTTTT | CASTPGRDSSNTGELFF
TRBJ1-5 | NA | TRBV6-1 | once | TGTGCCAGCAGTGAAGCGGGGGGTCAGCCCCAGCATTTT | CASSEAGGQPQHF
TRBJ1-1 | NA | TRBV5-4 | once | TGTGCCAGCAGCTTGAACCTAATGAACACTGAAGCTTTCTTT | CASSLNLMNTEAFF
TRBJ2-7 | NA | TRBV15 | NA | TGTGCCACCAGCAGAGATTCCTCCTACGAGCAGTACTTC | CATSRDSSYEQYF
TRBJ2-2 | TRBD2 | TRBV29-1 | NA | TGCAGCGTTGGGGGACTAGCGAACACCGGGGAGCTGTTTTTT | CSVGGLANTGELFF
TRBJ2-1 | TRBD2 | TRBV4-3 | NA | TGCGCCAGCAGCCAAGTAGTGGGAGGGAATGAGCAGTTCTTC | CASSQVVGGNEQFF
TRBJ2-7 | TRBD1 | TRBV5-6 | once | TGTGCCAGCAGCTGGGGACAGTCCTACGAGCAGTACTTC | CASSWGQSYEQYF
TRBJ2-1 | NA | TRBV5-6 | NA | TGTGCCAGCAGCTTGACAGGGAAAGATTTTGGGTTCTTC | CASSLTGKDFGFF
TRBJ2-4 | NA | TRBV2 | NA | TGTGCCAGCAGTGGCTCCGGGACTCCGGACATTCAGTACTTC | CASSGSGTPDIQYF
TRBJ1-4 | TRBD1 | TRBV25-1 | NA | TGTGCCAGCAGTCGGGACAGGCTTCCTGAAAAACTGTTTTTT | CASSRDRLPEKLFF
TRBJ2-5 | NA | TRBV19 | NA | TGTGCCAGTAGTATAGGAGCGTGGGGGCCAGAGACCCAGTACTTC | CASSIGAWGPETQYF
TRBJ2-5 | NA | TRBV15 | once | TGTGCCACCAGCACCGGTCCCTTAGAGACCCAGTACTTC | CATSTGPLETQYF
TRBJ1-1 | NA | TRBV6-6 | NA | TGTGCCAGCAGTCAGGACGGCACTGAAGCTTTCTTT | CASSQDGTEAFF
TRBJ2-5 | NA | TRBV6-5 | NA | TGTGCCAGCAGTCGGGGACCCCAAGAGACCCAGTACTTC | CASSRGPQETQYF
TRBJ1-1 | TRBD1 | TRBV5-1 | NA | TGCGCCAGCAGCTTGGGGACAGGGATGAACACTGAAGCTTTCTTT | CASSLGTGMNTEAFF
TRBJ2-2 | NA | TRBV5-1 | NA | TGCGCCAGCAGCTTGTCTTGGGTCCAGAACACCGGGGAGCTGTTTTTT | CASSLSWVQNTGELFF
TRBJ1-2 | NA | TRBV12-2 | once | TGTGCAAGTCGCCCCAACGCAGGGCCTGATGGCTACACCTTC | CASRPNAGPDGYTF
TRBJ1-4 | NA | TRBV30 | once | TGTGCCTGGAGTGTACAACTGGGAGGACTGTTTTTT | CAWSVQLGGLFF
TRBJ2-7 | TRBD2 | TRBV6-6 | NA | TGTGCCAGCAGTTACGAGGGACTAGCGGGGGCCTACGAGCAGTACTTC | CASSYEGLAGAYEQYF
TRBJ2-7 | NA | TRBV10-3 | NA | TGTGCCATCAGTGACGAAGGGGCGGGCTCCTACGAGCAGTACTTC | CAISDEGAGSYEQYF
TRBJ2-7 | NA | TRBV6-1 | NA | TGTGCCAGCAGTGCCACCGGGACATACTACGAGCAGTACTTC | CASSATGTYYEQYF
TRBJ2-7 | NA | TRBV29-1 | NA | TGCAGCTGTTCGAGGGACTACGAGCAGTACTTC | CSCSRDYEQYF
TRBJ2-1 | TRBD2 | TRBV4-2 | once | TGTGCCAGCAGCCTGGGACTAGCGGGATACAATGAGCAGTTCTTC | CASSLGLAGYNEQFF
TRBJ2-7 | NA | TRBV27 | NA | TGTGCCAGCAGTCCTACTCTCTCCTACGAGCAGTACTTC | CASSPTLSYEQYF
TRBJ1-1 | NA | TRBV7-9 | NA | TGTGCCAGCAGCCGAGGAGGGTGGTCTGGCGCTTTCTTT | CASSRGGWSGAFF
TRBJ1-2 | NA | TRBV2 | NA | TGTGCCAGCAGTGGAGGGGGACTGCTTTATGGCTACACCTTC | CASSGGGLLYGYTF
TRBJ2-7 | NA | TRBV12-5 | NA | TGTGCTAGTGGCCTACCCCGATCCGAGCAGTACTTC | CASGLPRSEQYF
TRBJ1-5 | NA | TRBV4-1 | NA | TGCGCCAGCAGCTTCCGAGGAGGCAATCAGCCCCAGCATTTT | CASSFRGGNQPQHF
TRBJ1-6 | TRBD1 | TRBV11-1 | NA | TGTGCCAGCAGCTTCACACAGGGGTATAATTCACCCCTCCACTTT | CASSFTQGYNSPLHF
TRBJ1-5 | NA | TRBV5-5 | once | TGTGCCAGCAGCTTGTTGGTAGGTGGGTTTGGCGAAAATCAGCCCCAGCATTTT | CASSLLVGGFGENQPQHF
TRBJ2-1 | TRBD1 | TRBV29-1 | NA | TGCAGCGTAAGGGGGCTAGCCCTTGATCGTGAGCAGTTCTTC | CSVRGLALDREQFF
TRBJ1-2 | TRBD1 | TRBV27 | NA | TGTGCCAGCAGTTTCGGCAGGGGGAGGAATGGCTACACCTTC | CASSFGRGRNGYTF
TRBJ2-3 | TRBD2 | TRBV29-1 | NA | TGCAGCGTTCCGCGAGCGGGAGGGGTGGCAGATACGCAGTATTTT | CSVPRAGGVADTQYF
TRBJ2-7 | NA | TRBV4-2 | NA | TGTGCCAGCAGCCAGGGCTTGGGACCATCCTCCCGAGACTACGAGCAGTACTTC | CASSQGLGPSSRDYEQYF
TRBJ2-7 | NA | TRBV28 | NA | TGTGCCAGCAGTACAGGGCAGAGCTCCTACGAGCAGTACTTC | CASSTGQSSYEQYF
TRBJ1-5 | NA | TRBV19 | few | TGTGCCAGTAGTATGGACACAGCGGACAATCAGCCCCAGCATTTT | CASSMDTADNQPQHF
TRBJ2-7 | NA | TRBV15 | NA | TGTGCCACCAGCAGAGAGCGAGGGCTCTACGAGCAGTACTTC | CATSRERGLYEQYF
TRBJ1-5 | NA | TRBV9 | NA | TGTGCCAGCAGCGTAGGGGATCAGCCCCAGCATTTT | CASSVGDQPQHF
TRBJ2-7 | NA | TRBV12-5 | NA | TGTGCTAGTGGGTCCACAGGGAACGAGCAGTACTTC | CASGSTGNEQYF
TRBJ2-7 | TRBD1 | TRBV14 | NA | TGTGCCAGCAGCGCGGGACAGGGTCCCTACGAGCAGTACTTC | CASSAGQGPYEQYF
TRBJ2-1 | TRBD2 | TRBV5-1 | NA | TGCGCCAGCAGCCCACAGGGGCTAGCGGGAGTGAATGAGCAGTTCTTC | CASSPQGLAGVNEQFF
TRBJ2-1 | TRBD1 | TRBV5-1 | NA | TGCGCCAGCAGCTTGCAGGGACAGGGGTACGGGCATGAGCAGTTCTTC | CASSLQGQGYGHEQFF
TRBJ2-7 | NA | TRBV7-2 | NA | TGTGCCAGCAGCTTAAAGGGACCGGGGGCCTACGAGCAGTACTTC | CASSLKGPGAYEQYF
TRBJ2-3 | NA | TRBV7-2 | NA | TGTGCCAGCAGCTTAGTGGAGGGGGGGCTTACAGATACGCAGTATTTT | CASSLVEGGLTDTQYF
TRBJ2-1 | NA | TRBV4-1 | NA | TGCGCCAGCAGCCAAGATCCCGCTGCAAGAGGATACAATGAGCAGTTCTTC | CASSQDPAARGYNEQFF
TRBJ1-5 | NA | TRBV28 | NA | TGTGCCAGCATCACCCCTGGGGTTGCTAGCAATCAGCCCCAGCATTTT | CASITPGVASNQPQHF
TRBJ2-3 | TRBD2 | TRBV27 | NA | TGTGCCAGCAGTTCCTTAGCGGGAGGCACAGATACGCAGTATTTT | CASSSLAGGTDTQYF
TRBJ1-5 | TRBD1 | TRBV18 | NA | TGTGCCAGCTCACCTACAGGGGGGAGTCAGCCCCAGCATTTT | CASSPTGGSQPQHF
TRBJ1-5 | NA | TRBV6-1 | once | TGTGCCAGCAGGAAACAGGGCCTGGGGCCCCAGCATTTT | CASRKQGLGPQHF
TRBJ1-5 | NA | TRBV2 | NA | TGTGCCAGCAGTGTCGTGAGGGGTCAGCCCCAGCATTTT | CASSVVRGQPQHF
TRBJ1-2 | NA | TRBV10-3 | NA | TGTGCCATCAAAGGGCACCCGGGGGACTATGGCTACACCTTC | CAIKGHPGDYGYTF